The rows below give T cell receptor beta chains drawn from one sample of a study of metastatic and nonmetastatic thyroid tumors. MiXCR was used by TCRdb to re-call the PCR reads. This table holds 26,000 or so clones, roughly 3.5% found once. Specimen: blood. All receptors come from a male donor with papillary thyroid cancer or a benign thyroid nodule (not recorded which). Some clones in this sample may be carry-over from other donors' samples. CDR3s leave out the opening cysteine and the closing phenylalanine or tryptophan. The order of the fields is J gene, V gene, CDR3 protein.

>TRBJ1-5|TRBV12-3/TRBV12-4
ASSLQGDSNQPQH
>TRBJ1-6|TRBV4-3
ASSQLTGVGISSYNSPLH
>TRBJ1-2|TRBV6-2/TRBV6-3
ASSGTGGHGYT
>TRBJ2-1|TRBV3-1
ASSMRQANEQF
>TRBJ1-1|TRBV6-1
ASSDVAGGASEAF
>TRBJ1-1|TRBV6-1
ASSESPSLESEAF
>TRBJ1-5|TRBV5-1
ASSRGGQGNPQH
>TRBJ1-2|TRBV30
AWGGDRGKNYGYT
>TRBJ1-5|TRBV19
ASSIGQGLGQPQH
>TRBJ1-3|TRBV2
ASTETVRGNTIY
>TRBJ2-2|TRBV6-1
ASIEANTGALF
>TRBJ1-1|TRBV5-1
ASSLVSGNEAF
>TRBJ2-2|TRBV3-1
ASSPPMAGELF
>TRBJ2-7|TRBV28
ASRSGGKREQN
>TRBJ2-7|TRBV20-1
SARDSEAGSLSYEQY
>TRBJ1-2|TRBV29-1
SSSLNNYGYT
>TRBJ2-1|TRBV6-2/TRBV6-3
ASRGAYNEQF
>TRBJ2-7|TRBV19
ASRKGGTSGRAKEQY
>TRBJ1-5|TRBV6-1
ASKSGTGGNQPQH
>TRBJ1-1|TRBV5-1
ASSFLTGVGTEAF
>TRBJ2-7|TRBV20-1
SARWRLQGYEQY
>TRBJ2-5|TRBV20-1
SAAQGARETQY
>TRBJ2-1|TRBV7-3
ASRLGGQVYNEQL
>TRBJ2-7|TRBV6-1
ASTRDRGSYEEQY
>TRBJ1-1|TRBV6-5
ASSYRVQGSTEAF
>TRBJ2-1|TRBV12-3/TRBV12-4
ASSLVTSGEQF
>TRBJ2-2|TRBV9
ASGTNTGELF
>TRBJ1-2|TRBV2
ASSETNYGYT
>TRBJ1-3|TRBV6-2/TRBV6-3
ASIPGSKSSGNTIY
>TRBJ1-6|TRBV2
ASNEGWSPLH
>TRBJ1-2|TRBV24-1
ATSDYRDYGYT
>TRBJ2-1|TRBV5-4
ASSLDRSSGRDNEQF
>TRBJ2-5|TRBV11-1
ASSLANEEETQY
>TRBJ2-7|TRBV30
AWKAGLVASEQY
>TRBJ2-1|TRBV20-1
SAAGLPEQF
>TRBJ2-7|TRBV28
ASSLRPGQGGYEQY
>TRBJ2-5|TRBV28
ASRYRDRGRETQY